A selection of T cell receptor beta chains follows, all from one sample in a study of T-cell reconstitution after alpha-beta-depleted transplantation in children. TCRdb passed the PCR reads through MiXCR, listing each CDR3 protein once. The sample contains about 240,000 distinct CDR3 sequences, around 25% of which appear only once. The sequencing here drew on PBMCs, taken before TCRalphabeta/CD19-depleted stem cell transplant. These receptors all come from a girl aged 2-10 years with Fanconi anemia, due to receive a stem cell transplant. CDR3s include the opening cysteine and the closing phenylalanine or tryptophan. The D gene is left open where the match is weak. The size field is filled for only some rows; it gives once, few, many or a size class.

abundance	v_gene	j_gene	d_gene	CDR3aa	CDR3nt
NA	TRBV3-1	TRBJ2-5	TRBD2	CASSFGTKSFDQYF	TGTGCCAGCAGCTTCGGGACTAAGTCTTTTGACCAGTACTTC
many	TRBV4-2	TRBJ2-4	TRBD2	CASSQDTSSGQNIQYF	TGTGCCAGCAGCCAAGATACATCTAGCGGCCAAAACATTCAGTACTTC
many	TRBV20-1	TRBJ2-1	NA	CSARAGGLNEQFF	TGCAGTGCTAGGGCCGGGGGCCTCAATGAGCAGTTCTTC
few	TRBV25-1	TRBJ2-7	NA	CASSETGASYEQYF	TGTGCCAGCAGTGAGACGGGGGCGTCCTACGAGCAGTACTTC
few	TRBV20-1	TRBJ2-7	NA	CSARGTAVYEQYF	TGCAGTGCTAGGGGGACTGCCGTCTACGAGCAGTACTTC
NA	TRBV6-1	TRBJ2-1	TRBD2	CSSNLAGMGEQFF	TGTTCCAGCAACCTAGCGGGGATGGGTGAGCAGTTCTTC
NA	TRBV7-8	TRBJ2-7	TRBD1	CASSLALTGVGVPYEQYF	TGTGCCAGCAGCTTAGCGCTCACAGGGGTCGGGGTTCCCTACGAGCAGTACTTC
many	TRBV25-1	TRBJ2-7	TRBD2	CASAGLADVYEQYF	TGTGCCAGCGCGGGACTAGCGGATGTCTACGAGCAGTACTTC
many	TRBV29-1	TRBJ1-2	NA	CSVEGGLETWEMGYTF	TGCAGCGTTGAGGGTGGTCTTGAAACATGGGAGATGGGCTACACCTTC
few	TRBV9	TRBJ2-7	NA	CASSETGTKSYEQYF	TGTGCCAGCAGCGAGACCGGGACAAAATCCTACGAGCAGTACTTC
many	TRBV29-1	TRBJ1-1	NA	CSVRVLGNTEAFF	TGCAGCGTCAGGGTCCTGGGGAACACTGAAGCTTTCTTT
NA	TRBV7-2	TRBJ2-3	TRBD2	CASSIAAGGTDTQYF	TGTGCCAGCAGCATCGCGGCGGGAGGAACAGATACGCAGTATTTT
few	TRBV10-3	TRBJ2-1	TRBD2	CAIRIAGSGNEQFF	TGTGCCATCCGAATAGCGGGAAGTGGAAATGAGCAGTTCTTC
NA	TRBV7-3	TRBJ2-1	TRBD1	CASSLMGGQVYNEQFF	TGTGCCAGCAGCTTAATGGGGGGACAGGTGTACAATGAGCAGTTCTTC
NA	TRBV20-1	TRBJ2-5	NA	CSAWGTGETQYF	TGCAGTGCCTGGGGCACCGGGGAGACCCAGTACTTC
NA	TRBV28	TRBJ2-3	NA	CASSRTGRLVVGTDTQYF	TGTGCCAGCAGTCGAACCGGACGACTAGTTGTCGGCACAGATACGCAGTATTTT
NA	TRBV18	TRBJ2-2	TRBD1	CASSPLGQVNTGELFF	TGTGCCAGCTCACCACTTGGACAGGTGAACACCGGGGAGCTGTTTTTT
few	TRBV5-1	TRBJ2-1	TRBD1	CASSLVRQGGNEQFF	TGCGCCAGCAGCTTGGTTCGACAGGGGGGCAATGAGCAGTTCTTC
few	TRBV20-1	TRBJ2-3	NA	CSAAFLAGRADTQYF	TGCAGTGCTGCGTTCTTGGCAGGCAGGGCAGATACGCAGTATTTT
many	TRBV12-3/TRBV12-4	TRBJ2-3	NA	CASSFSDRSTDTQYF	TGTGCCAGCAGTTTCTCCGACAGGAGCACAGATACGCAGTATTTT
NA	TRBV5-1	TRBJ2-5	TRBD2	CASSFSPSGGQETQYF	TGCGCCAGCAGCTTTTCTCCTAGCGGGGGGCAAGAGACCCAGTACTTC
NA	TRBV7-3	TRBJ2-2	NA	CASSSTGRTGELFF	TGTGCCAGCAGCTCCACAGGGAGGACCGGGGAGCTGTTTTTT
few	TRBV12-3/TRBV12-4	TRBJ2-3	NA	CASSAHLDTQYF	TGTGCCAGCAGTGCCCACTTGGATACGCAGTATTTT
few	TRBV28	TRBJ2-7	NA	CASSFPPDSSYEQYF	TGTGCCAGCAGTTTTCCTCCCGACAGCTCCTACGAGCAGTACTTC
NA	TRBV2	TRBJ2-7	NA	CASSLRDASYEQYF	TGTGCCAGCAGTCTCCGGGACGCCTCCTACGAGCAGTACTTC
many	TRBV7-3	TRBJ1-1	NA	CASSLTGETEAFF	TGTGCCAGCAGCTTAACGGGGGAGACTGAAGCTTTCTTT
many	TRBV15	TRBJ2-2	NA	CATHTRGNTGELFF	TGTGCCACTCATACGAGGGGGAACACCGGGGAGCTGTTTTTT
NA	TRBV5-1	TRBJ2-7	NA	CASSAGTSPYEQYF	TGCGCCAGCAGCGCCGGGACTTCACCCTACGAGCAGTACTTC
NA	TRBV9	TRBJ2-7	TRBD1	CASSVATGASYEQYF	TGTGCCAGCAGCGTAGCTACAGGGGCCTCCTACGAGCAGTACTTC
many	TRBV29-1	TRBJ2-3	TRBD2	CSVDGTSVGDTQYF	TGCAGCGTTGACGGGACTAGCGTGGGGGATACGCAGTATTTT
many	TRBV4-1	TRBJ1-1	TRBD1	CASSPWETGAEAFF	TGCGCCAGCAGCCCATGGGAGACAGGGGCTGAAGCTTTCTTT
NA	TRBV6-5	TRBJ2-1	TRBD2	CASSYGAGGEQFF	TGTGCCAGCAGTTACGGGGCGGGAGGGGAGCAGTTCTTC
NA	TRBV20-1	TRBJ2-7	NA	CSARDRGRGWYEQYF	TGCAGTGCTAGAGATCGGGGAAGGGGCTGGTACGAGCAGTACTTC
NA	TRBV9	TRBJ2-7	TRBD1	CASSVESGTGGVEQYF	TGTGCCAGCAGCGTAGAATCCGGGACAGGGGGTGTCGAGCAGTACTTC
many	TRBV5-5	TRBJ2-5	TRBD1	CASSSLTGLETQYF	TGTGCCAGCAGCTCTCTGACAGGGCTAGAGACCCAGTACTTC
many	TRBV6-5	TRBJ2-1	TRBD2	CASNPASGSWGEQFF	TGTGCCAGCAACCCCGCTAGCGGGAGCTGGGGTGAGCAGTTCTTC
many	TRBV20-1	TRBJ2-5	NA	CSARGGSELQETQYF	TGCAGTGCTAGAGGGGGTAGCGAGTTACAAGAGACCCAGTACTTC
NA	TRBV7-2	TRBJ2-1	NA	CASSLVPGLRASNEQFF	TGTGCCAGCAGCTTAGTTCCTGGGCTACGAGCGAGCAATGAGCAGTTCTTC
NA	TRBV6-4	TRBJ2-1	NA	CASSDAPGPLRMQFF	TGTGCCAGCAGTGACGCCCCGGGACCCCTTCGGATGCAGTTCTTC
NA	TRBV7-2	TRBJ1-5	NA	CASSLAFQPQHF	TGTGCCAGCAGCTTAGCATTTCAGCCCCAGCATTTT
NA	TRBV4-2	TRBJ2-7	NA	CASSPRGVLWGEQYF	TGTGCCAGCAGCCCCCGCGGGGTCCTTTGGGGCGAGCAGTACTTC